Listed here are 24 T cell receptor beta chains from one sample, sequenced in a study of T cell changes during pregnancy in multiple sclerosis. Here immunoSEQ multiplex PCR was the method, and the copy in TCRdb shows in-frame clones only, minus some. This sample carries around 69,000 clones, about 90% of them seen once, and the ten largest clones take 2.3%. Sequencing used peripheral blood, obtained in the first trimester of pregnancy. Every receptor here comes from a female donor with multiple sclerosis, enrolled in a pregnancy study.

The chain joins TRBV12-5 to TRBJ1-1; tentative D call: TRBD1 (5 bases). CDR3 length equals 16 residues. In germline, CDR1 is LGHNT, CDR2 FRNRAP. V was cut by 4 bases and J by 4 bases, with 19 bases left in between. The CDR3: CASGSTLLRDGTEAFF. The CDR3 coding sequence is TGTGCTAGTGGTTCGACCCTCCTCAGGGATGGCACTGAAGCTTTCTTT.

The V and J genes are TRBV7-3 and TRBJ1-1; D gene uncertain. There are 16 residues in the CDR3. The V and J ends lost 2 bases and 0 bases respectively, with 13 bases between them. Germline CDR1 is SGHTA and CDR2 is FQGTGA. CDR3 protein: CASSLEGRLMNTEAFF. In DNA, the CDR3 is TGTGCCAGCAGCTTAGAAGGCAGGTTAATGAACACTGAAGCTTTCTTT.

This clone has a handful of counts. The CDR3 coding sequence is TGCGCCAGCAGCCGCAACGGGTTACAGGGGATTGAAGAGACCCAGTACTTC. This encodes CASSRNGLQGIEETQYF. V and J are TRBV4-3 and TRBJ2-5; 7 bases fit TRBD1. V was pared by 4 bases and J by 3 bases, with 14 bases of the junction left unmatched. Germline V gene data show CDR1 as LGHNA and CDR2 as YSLEER. The CDR3 has 17 residues.

The chain uses TRBV7-9 and TRBJ2-7, with D uncertain. Germline values: CDR1 SEHNR, CDR2 FQNEAQ (reference sequence). This CDR3 comprises 13 residues. The V gene lost 5 bases and the J gene lost 7 bases, with 15 bases spanning the gap. The CDR3 reads CASSVTNLYEQYF. As DNA, the CDR3 is TGTGCCAGCAGCGTGACAAACCTCTATGAGCAGTACTTC.

The chain couples TRBV5-6 to TRBJ2-2; tentatively, D is TRBD1 (5 bases). V was trimmed by 5 bases and J by 3 bases, leaving 14 bases between them. There are 15 residues in the CDR3. Germline-derived CDR1 and CDR2 are SGHDT and YYEEEE. CDR3 coding DNA: TGTGCCAGCAGTTTTGACAGATCATACACCGGGGAGCTGTTTTTT. Its translation is CASSFDRSYTGELFF.

The rearrangement uses TRBV15 and TRBJ1-1; TRBD1 agrees at 11 bases. CDR1 is LNHNV, CDR2 YYDKDF, per germline (reference sequence). Germline trimming cut 3 bases from V and 6 bases from J; bases unmatched to any gene: 3. This CDR3 has 14 residues. CDR3 region: CATSRDRGLAEAFF. For the CDR3, the DNA is TGTGCCACCAGCAGGGACAGGGGGCTGGCTGAAGCTTTCTTT.

For the CDR3, the DNA is TGTGCCAGCAGCTTAGGGGGGCCCCATAATGAAAAACTGTTTTTT. Translating gives CASSLGGPHNEKLFF. This rearrangement joins TRBV7-9 to TRBJ1-4, with a weak D call TRBD1 (6 bases). The CDR3 sequence is 15 residues long. Trimming left V 1 base short and J 4 bases short, with 10 bases between. Germline CDR1 is SEHNR and CDR2 is FQNEAQ (reference sequence). The variable domain in full, with the rest retrieved from reference TRBV7-9 and TRBJ1-4, is DTGVSQNPRHKITKRGQNVTFRCDPISEHNRLYWYRQTLGQGPEFLTYFQNEAQLEKSRLLSDRFSAERPKGSFSTLEIQRTEQGDSAMYLCASSLGGPHNEKLFFGSGTQLSVL.

This chain joins TRBV27 and TRBJ2-1; D not certain. The CDR3 totals 16 residues. The ends were cut back, 3 bases at V and 0 bases at J, with 12 bases in the middle. The germline V gene encodes CDR1 MNHEY and CDR2 SMNVEV (reference sequence). The DNA of the CDR3 is TGTGCCAGCAGTTTTCTTACGGCTAGCTCCTACAATGAGCAGTTCTTC. Translated, it gives CASSFLTASSYNEQFF.

CDR3 loop: CASSLLSGGGNTGELFF. The CDR3 bases are TGTGCCAGCAGCTTACTGAGTGGCGGGGGGAACACCGGGGAGCTGTTTTTT. The rearrangement uses TRBV13 and TRBJ2-2; 7 nucleotides agree with TRBD2. The CDR3 has 17 amino acids. V lost 2 bases to trimming and J lost 1 base; unmatched junction nucleotides: 7. CDR1 is PRHDT and CDR2 is FYEKMQ in the germline V gene (reference sequence). Full variable domain (outside the CDR3, taken from reference TRBV13 and TRBJ2-2): AAGVIQSPRHLIKEKRETATLKCYPIPRHDTVYWYQQGPGQDPQFLISFYEKMQSDKGSIPDRFSAQQFSDYHSELNMSSLELGDSALYFCASSLLSGGGNTGELFFGEGSRLTVL.

This clone was picked up one time. This sequence joins TRBV28 and TRBJ2-1, with a tentative D call TRBD2 (5 bases). This CDR3 has 13 residues. The V end lost 5 bases, the J end lost 6 bases, and 11 bases lay between the germline ends. Germline CDR1 reads MDHEN; CDR2 reads SYDVKM. CDR3 region: CASSSGTLNEQFF. The CDR3 coding sequence is TGTGCCAGCAGTAGCGGAACACTCAATGAGCAGTTCTTC.

The chain uses TRBV6-5 and TRBJ2-7; D is perhaps TRBD2 (6 bases). Germline assignment: CDR1 MNHEY and CDR2 SVGAGI. The V and J ends lost 0 bases and 3 bases respectively, with 9 bases between them. The CDR3 has 14 amino acids. CDR3 amino acids: CASSYSEGYYEQYF. CDR3 nucleotides: TGTGCCAGCAGTTACTCGGAGGGTTACTACGAGCAGTACTTC.

The CDR3 nucleotides are TGTGCCAGCAGCCCTGCTAGACCCGACGAGCAGTACTTC. It is translated as CASSPARPDEQYF. J is TRBJ2-7 and V is TRBV7-2; D remains ambiguous. This CDR3 spans 13 amino acids. Trimming pared 5 bases from V and 5 bases from J, leaving 13 bases between. Germline assignment: CDR1 SGHTA and CDR2 FQGNSA. The entire variable domain, with the rest obtained from reference TRBV7-2 and TRBJ2-7, is as follows: GAGVSQSPSNKVTEKGKDVELRCDPISGHTALYWYRQSLGQGLEFLIYFQGNSAPDKSGLPSDRFSAERTGGSVSTLTIQRTQQEDSAVYLCASSPARPDEQYFGPGTRLTVT.

The J gene is TRBJ2-2, the V gene TRBV2; no clear D gene. There are 18 residues in the CDR3. The V gene lost 3 bases and the J gene lost 0 bases, with 17 bases spanning the gap. The germline CDR1 and CDR2 sequences are SNHLY and FYNNEI. The CDR3 reads CASSDLRHSQTNTGELFF. DNA for the CDR3: TGTGCCAGCAGTGATCTCCGCCACAGTCAGACGAACACCGGGGAGCTGTTTTTT. The variable domain in full, with the rest retrieved from reference TRBV2 and TRBJ2-2, is EPEVTQTPSHQVTQMGQEVILRCVPISNHLYFYWYRQILGQKVEFLVSFYNNEISEKSEIFDDQFSVERPDGSNFTLKIRSTKLEDSAMYFCASSDLRHSQTNTGELFFGEGSRLTVL.

This clone appeared a single time. V is TRBV4-3 and J is TRBJ2-7; perhaps TRBD2 as D (6 bases). The CDR3 extends over 15 amino acids. Germline CDR1 is LGHNA and CDR2 is YSLEER. V shed 0 bases and J shed 3 bases, with 12 bases lying between them. The CDR3 protein is CASSQDRELLYEQYF. The CDR3 DNA reads as TGCGCCAGCAGCCAAGATCGGGAGCTCCTCTACGAGCAGTACTTC.

The rearrangement links TRBV9 to TRBJ2-5, with 7 bases aligning to TRBD1. This CDR3 is built from 15 residues. Germline lookup yields CDR1 SGDLS and CDR2 YYNGEE. Unmatched junction bases numbered 6, after V lost 0 bases and J lost 4 bases. The CDR3 DNA sequence: TGTGCCAGCAGCGTAGGGAACTCAGGGGGAGAGACCCAGTACTTC. Its translation is CASSVGNSGGETQYF.

The J gene is TRBJ2-1, the V gene TRBV21-1; the DNA was not compared with TRBD2, the D call given in the table. TRBV21-1 is a known pseudogene. The CDR3 has 18 residues. The CDR3 nucleotides read TGTGCCAGCAGCAAACCCGCTAGCGGGACAGATACCTACAATGAGCAGTTCTTC. Protein product: CASSKPASGTDTYNEQFF.

The chain uses TRBV18 and TRBJ1-2; tentatively, D is TRBD1 (5 bases). The CDR3 runs 18 residues. The germline V gene encodes CDR1 KGHSH and CDR2 LQKENI. The germline V and J ends were trimmed by 3 bases and 4 bases, with 24 bases remaining between them. The chain's CDR3 is CASSPEPGRIGLSYGYTF. Here the CDR3 DNA reads TGTGCCAGCTCACCCGAACCAGGGCGGATCGGCCTGTCCTATGGCTACACCTTC.

The chain couples TRBV28 to TRBJ2-7, with TRBD1 identical over 10 bases. V trimming: 6 bases; J trimming: 6 bases; junction bases outside the gene matches: 5. This CDR3 comprises 13 residues. Germline-derived CDR1 and CDR2 are MDHEN and SYDVKM. CDR3 in DNA: TGTGCCAGCAGGGGACAGGGGAGGGGCGAGCAGTACTTC. Translation gives CASRGQGRGEQYF.

This chain uses TRBV6-1 with TRBJ2-7; no firm D call. Germline CDR1 MNHNS, CDR2 SASEGT. The length of the CDR3 is 18 residues. V was trimmed by 1 base and J by 0 bases, leaving 19 bases between them. CDR3 nucleotide sequence: TGTGCCAGCAGTGAAGGCCCCGTTTGGGCTCAAACCTCCTACGAGCAGTACTTC. Translation: CASSEGPVWAQTSYEQYF.

The chain recombines TRBV30 with TRBJ2-3; 7 bases are a match to TRBD2. The length of the CDR3 is 15 residues. Germline trimming cut 5 bases from V and 6 bases from J; bases unmatched to any gene: 14. Germline-derived CDR1 and CDR2 are GTSNPN and SVGIG (reference sequence). The CDR3 loop is CAWGSFGRLRDTQYF. CDR3 bases: TGTGCCTGGGGGTCTTTCGGGAGGCTCCGGGATACGCAGTATTTT.

The chain recombines TRBV27 with TRBJ2-3, with 9 bases fitting TRBD1. Trimming took 3 bases from V and 5 from J; bases not matched to a gene: 6. Germline CDR1 reads MNHEY; CDR2 reads SMNVEV (reference sequence). The CDR3 has 15 amino acids. The CDR3 DNA reads TGTGCCAGCAGTTTGCTAACAGGGGGCGGAGATACGCAGTATTTT. Its translation: CASSLLTGGGDTQYF.

The chain uses TRBV5-1 and TRBJ2-1, with 12 bases identical to TRBD2. V shed 2 bases, J shed 9 bases, and the junction held 6 bases outside the gene matches. Looked up from germline, CDR1 is SGHRS and CDR2 is YFSETQ. The CDR3 extends over 15 amino acids. The CDR3 reads CASSFDLAGGTEQFF. The CDR3 nucleotides are TGCGCCAGCAGCTTCGATCTAGCGGGAGGGACTGAGCAGTTCTTC. The full variable domain, completed using reference TRBV5-1 and TRBJ2-1, is KAGVTQTPRYLIKTRGQQVTLSCSPISGHRSVSWYQQTPGQGLQFLFEYFSETQRNKGNFPGRFSGRQFSNSRSEMNVSTLELGDSALYLCASSFDLAGGTEQFFGPGTRLTVL.

This chain links TRBV5-6 with TRBJ2-7; D is possibly TRBD2 (5 bases). The CDR3 spans 13 residues. The germline gives CDR1 SGHDT, CDR2 YYEEEE. V was pared by 4 bases and J by 4 bases, with 12 bases between. The CDR3, as DNA: TGTGCCAGCAGCGAGAGGGTTCGATACGAGCAGTACTTC. This translates into CASSERVRYEQYF.

The chain combines TRBV4-3 with TRBJ2-1, with 11 positions matching TRBD2. Per the germline V gene, CDR1 is LGHNA and CDR2 is YSLEER. The V segment lost 1 base and the J segment 9 bases; nucleotides outside the gene matches: 5. CDR3 length equals 15 residues. DNA for the CDR3: TGCGCCAGCAGCCAAGGTAGCGGGAGGGCCTTTGAGCAGTTCTTC. It encodes CASSQGSGRAFEQFF.